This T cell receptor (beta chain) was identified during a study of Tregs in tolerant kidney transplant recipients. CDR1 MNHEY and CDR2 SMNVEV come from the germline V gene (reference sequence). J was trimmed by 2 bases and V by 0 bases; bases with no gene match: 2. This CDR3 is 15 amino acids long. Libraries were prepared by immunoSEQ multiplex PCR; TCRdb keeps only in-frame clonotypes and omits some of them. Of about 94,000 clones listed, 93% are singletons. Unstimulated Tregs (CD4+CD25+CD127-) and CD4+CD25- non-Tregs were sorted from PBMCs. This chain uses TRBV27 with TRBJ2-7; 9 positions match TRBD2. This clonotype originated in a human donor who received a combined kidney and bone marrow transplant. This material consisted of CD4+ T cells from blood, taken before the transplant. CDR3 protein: CASSLSLAGTYEQYF. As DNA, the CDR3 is TGTGCCAGCAGTTTATCTCTAGCGGGGACCTACGAGCAGTACTTC.